A selection of T cell receptor beta chains follows, all from one sample in a study of CD8 T cells in Susac syndrome. TCRdb called the immunoSEQ multiplex PCR reads again in MiXCR, with one record for every CDR3 protein. The sample has about 120,000 distinct CDR3 sequences, 85% to 95% seen once; the top ten hold 0.12%. The material sequenced was CD8+ T cells from PBMCs. All receptors derive from a human donor in good health. CDR3s include the opening cysteine and the closing phenylalanine or tryptophan. The D gene is left open where the match is weak. Clone size is not always given. Where it is, it says once, few, many or a class for expanded clones.

>-|TRBJ2-5|TRBV27|-
TGTGCCAGCAGGCACGGGGCGGGCGTTCAGGAGACCCAGTACTTC
CASRHGAGVQETQYF
>TRBD1|TRBJ2-7|TRBV27|-
TGTGCCAGCAGTTTCGGGACAGGGGTGTTCAACGAGCAGTACTTC
CASSFGTGVFNEQYF
>-|TRBJ1-3|TRBV14|-
TGTGCCAGCAGCCACAACTCTGGAAACACCATATATTTT
CASSHNSGNTIYF
>-|TRBJ1-1|TRBV2|once
TGTGCCAGCAGTGAAGACAGGGTCCTCACTGAAGCTTTCTTT
CASSEDRVLTEAFF
>-|TRBJ1-1|TRBV6-1|once
TGTGCCAGCAGTGAGTCTGGGGTACCTGAAGCTTTCTTT
CASSESGVPEAFF
>-|TRBJ1-2|TRBV29-1|-
TGCAGCGTTGAGTACGGACAGCTCTATGGCTACACCTTC
CSVEYGQLYGYTF
>-|TRBJ2-1|TRBV4-3|-
TGCGCCAGCGGGATTGTGATGGCCCCCATCAATGAGCAGTTCTTC
CASGIVMAPINEQFF
>TRBD1|TRBJ2-7|TRBV12-5|-
TGTGCTAGTGGTTCCGGGACAGAGACCAACGAGCAGTACTTC
CASGSGTETNEQYF
>TRBD1|TRBJ2-5|TRBV20-1|-
TGCAGTGCTATTTCAAGGACAGGGCAAGAGACCCAGTACTTC
CSAISRTGQETQYF
>TRBD2|TRBJ2-7|TRBV29-1|-
TGCAGCGTCCTCCGAGAGACGGTGGGGAGGGAAGCCTACGAGCAGTACTTC
CSVLRETVGREAYEQYF
>-|TRBJ2-2|TRBV13|-
TGTGCCAGCAGCGGAATAACCGGGACAAGCGACACCGGGGAGCTGTTTTTT
CASSGITGTSDTGELFF
>-|TRBJ2-7|TRBV12-3/TRBV12-4|-
TGTGCCAGCAGTTTAATTGTCTTGGGCGAGCAGTACTTC
CASSLIVLGEQYF
>-|TRBJ1-5|TRBV7-2|-
TGTGCCAGCAGCAATCAGCCCCAGCATTTT
CASSNQPQHF
>-|TRBJ1-5|TRBV15|-
TGTGCCACCAGCAGAGATAATCCCGAGATTCAGCCCCAGCATTTT
CATSRDNPEIQPQHF
>TRBD1|TRBJ2-7|TRBV5-1|-
TGCGCCAGCAGCTCCGACAGGGCTACCGAGCAGTACTTC
CASSSDRATEQYF
>-|TRBJ1-4|TRBV19|-
TGTGCCAGTAGTAGGCGGGCGGAGGATGAAAAACTGTTTTTT
CASSRRAEDEKLFF
>TRBD2|TRBJ2-1|TRBV7-9|-
TGTGCCAGCAGCCTAGGGACTAGACCGAGCAATGAGCAGTTCTTC
CASSLGTRPSNEQFF
>-|TRBJ1-1|TRBV29-1|-
TGCAGCGTCGTGGGGGTGAAACAAGCTTTCTTT
CSVVGVKQAFF
>-|TRBJ1-1|TRBV3-1|once
TGTGCCAGCAGCCCGGGGAGGGTATACCCTGAAGCTTTCTTT
CASSPGRVYPEAFF
>-|TRBJ2-7|TRBV7-2|few
TGTGCCAGCAGTCCAGGCGGCGAGCAGTACTTC
CASSPGGEQYF
>-|TRBJ1-1|TRBV12-5|-
TGTGCTAGCCGTCCCGAGGCGAACACTGAAGCTTTCTTT
CASRPEANTEAFF
>TRBD2|TRBJ2-3|TRBV19|-
TGTGCCAGTAGTACGTACCCGGGACTAGCGGGAGGGAACACAGATACGCAGTATTTT
CASSTYPGLAGGNTDTQYF